The rows below give T cell receptor beta chains drawn from one sample of a study of post-analysis software for immune sequencing data. TCRdb used MiXCR to reprocess the PCR reads, holding one entry per CDR3 protein. The sample contains about 540,000 distinct CDR3 sequences, under 40% of which appear only once. Specimen: blood. All receptors derive from a girl aged 2-17 years with multiple sclerosis. CDR3s include the opening cysteine and the closing phenylalanine or tryptophan. D genes are given only for firm matches. Not every row has a clone size; where given, it reads once, few, many or a size class.

clone_size	d_call	j_call	v_call	cdr3_nt	cdr3_aa
.	.	TRBJ1-2	TRBV6-1	TGTGCCAGCAGTGCTAGCCGCGACGGCTATGGCTACACCTTC	CASSASRDGYGYTF
.	.	TRBJ1-4	TRBV19	TGTGCCAGTAAGGGGTTTCGAGGAAGAGAAAATGAAAAACTGTTTTTT	CASKGFRGRENEKLFF
.	TRBD2	TRBJ2-1	TRBV20-1	TGCAGTGCTTCCGGGACTAGCGGGGGGGCCTTCGACAATGAGCAGTTCTTC	CSASGTSGGAFDNEQFF
few	.	TRBJ2-7	TRBV4-1	TGCGCCAGCAGACTTGGCGAGGGCTACGAGCAGTACTTC	CASRLGEGYEQYF
.	.	TRBJ1-5	TRBV12-3/TRBV12-4	TGTGCCAGCAGTTCGCAGGGTTTCAATCAGCCCCAGCATTTT	CASSSQGFNQPQHF
.	.	TRBJ2-3	TRBV12-3/TRBV12-4	TGTGCCAGCAGTTTATCGGCTCGTTTGGATACGCAGTATTTT	CASSLSARLDTQYF
many	.	TRBJ2-7	TRBV5-1	TGCGCCAGCAGCACAAGAGAGCGTTCCTACGAGCAGTACTTC	CASSTRERSYEQYF
few	.	TRBJ1-2	TRBV12-3/TRBV12-4	TGTGCCAGCAGTTCCCTATTTTTCGACAGCACTGGCTACACCTTC	CASSSLFFDSTGYTF
.	.	TRBJ1-5	TRBV2	TGTGCCAGCACCTCAGGGGAGTATAGCAATCAGCCCCAGCATTTT	CASTSGEYSNQPQHF
.	.	TRBJ1-1	TRBV7-8	TGTGCCAGCAGCTTAGGGAGGGGGTTGAACACTGAAGCTTTCTTT	CASSLGRGLNTEAFF
few	.	TRBJ1-2	TRBV20-1	TGCAGTGCTAGGGCGGGTGGCTACACCTTC	CSARAGGYTF
few	.	TRBJ2-1	TRBV7-2	TGTGCCAGCAGCTTATATTCAGGACCTAGCGACGATGAGCAGTTCTTC	CASSLYSGPSDDEQFF
few	.	TRBJ2-3	TRBV2	TGTGCCAGCAGTGAAGCGAGGCGGGGAGGCGGTACGCAGTATTTT	CASSEARRGGGTQYF
few	.	TRBJ1-4	TRBV7-6	TGTGCCAGCAGTCCATGGGGCGGGGGTACTAATGAAAAACTGTTTTTT	CASSPWGGGTNEKLFF
.	.	TRBJ1-1	TRBV7-2	TGTGCCAGCAGCACGACAGTGAACACTGAAGCTTTCTTT	CASSTTVNTEAFF
.	.	TRBJ2-3	TRBV12-3/TRBV12-4	TGTGCCAGCAGTTTAGTCCCCGCAGATACGCAGTATTTT	CASSLVPADTQYF
few	TRBD1	TRBJ1-4	TRBV20-1	TGCAGTGCAGGGGGCGCTTATGAAAAACTGTTTTTT	CSAGGAYEKLFF
.	.	TRBJ2-5	TRBV20-1	TGCAGTGCTAGAGATCTCCACACATCCCAGTACTTC	CSARDLHTSQYF
few	.	TRBJ1-1	TRBV20-1	TGCAGTGCTCCAGGGAACACTGAAGCTTTCTTT	CSAPGNTEAFF
few	.	TRBJ1-2	TRBV9	TGTGCCAGCAGCGTAGATGGGGTGCTGCTGGCGGATGGCTACACCTTC	CASSVDGVLLADGYTF
.	.	TRBJ2-3	TRBV29-1	TGCAGCGTTGAAGTGGGTGGGAGATCAGATACGCAGTATTTT	CSVEVGGRSDTQYF
few	TRBD2	TRBJ2-1	TRBV3-1	TGTGCCAGCAGCCTGGACCCAGCGGGGGGGTTCAATGAGCAGTTCTTC	CASSLDPAGGFNEQFF
.	.	TRBJ1-5	TRBV2	TGTGCCAGCAGTGTGTTGACAGGACCTCAGCCCCAGCATTTT	CASSVLTGPQPQHF
.	TRBD2	TRBJ2-5	TRBV12-3/TRBV12-4	TGTGCCAGCAGCCCGGGGGGACTGAAGACCCAGTACTTC	CASSPGGLKTQYF
once	TRBD1	TRBJ2-4	TRBV2	TGTGCCAGCAGAGACAGGGAACCAGCCAAAAACATTCAGTACTTC	CASRDREPAKNIQYF
.	.	TRBJ2-1	TRBV20-1	TGCAGTGCTGCGGGGCAGCCCTACAATGAGCAGTTCTTC	CSAAGQPYNEQFF
.	.	TRBJ2-7	TRBV4-1	TGCGCCAGCAGCCACCGAGGGGTGGTCGAGCAGTACTTC	CASSHRGVVEQYF
few	.	TRBJ2-5	TRBV7-2	TGTGCCAGCAGCCTCGGGACCTGGGAGACCCAGTACTTC	CASSLGTWETQYF
.	.	TRBJ2-7	TRBV19	TGTGCCAGTAGTAAACTCGGACTAGGGGGTTCCTACGAGCAGTACTTC	CASSKLGLGGSYEQYF
.	.	TRBJ2-3	TRBV28	TGTGCCAGCAGCAGGGACGGCCAAACGGCAGATACGCAGTATTTT	CASSRDGQTADTQYF
few	.	TRBJ2-3	TRBV20-1	TGCAGTGCGGGTATTGGAGGGGGGAGCACAGATACGCAGTATTTT	CSAGIGGGSTDTQYF
few	.	TRBJ2-1	TRBV3-1	TGTGCCAGCAGCCAAGTGTCAGGGGCTATCAATGAGCAGTTCTTC	CASSQVSGAINEQFF
few	.	TRBJ2-2	TRBV5-6	TGTGCCAGCAGCTTGCCAGTCACCGGGGAGCTGTTTTTT	CASSLPVTGELFF
few	TRBD2	TRBJ2-7	TRBV11-2	TGTGCCAGCAGCCCAAACTCGGGACTAGCGGGGTACTTC	CASSPNSGLAGYF
.	.	TRBJ2-1	TRBV3-1	TGTGCCAGCAGCCAAAGTAACGGGGTTTATCGCAATGAGCAGTTCTTC	CASSQSNGVYRNEQFF
.	.	TRBJ1-1	TRBV3-1	TGTGCCAGCAGCCAAGATGGGGCAGGGGAAGGGATGAACACTGAAGCTTTCTTT	CASSQDGAGEGMNTEAFF
few	.	TRBJ2-7	TRBV10-3	TGTGCCATCAGTCCCGGGACGGACTCCTACGAGCAGTACTTC	CAISPGTDSYEQYF
few	.	TRBJ2-6	TRBV5-1	TGCGCCAGCAGCCGGGGACGGAACTCTGGGGCCAACGTCCTGACTTTC	CASSRGRNSGANVLTF
.	TRBD2	TRBJ2-3	TRBV29-1	TGCAGCGTTCAAACTAGCGGCACAGATACGCAGTATTTT	CSVQTSGTDTQYF
few	TRBD2	TRBJ2-1	TRBV12-3/TRBV12-4	TGTGCCAGCAGTCCGGGACTAACCTCAGCCGGGAGCGGCAATGAGCAGTTCTTC	CASSPGLTSAGSGNEQFF
.	TRBD2	TRBJ2-3	TRBV7-9	TGTGCCAGCAGCTTAGAAAGCGGGGGGGTCACAGATACGCAGTATTTT	CASSLESGGVTDTQYF
.	.	TRBJ1-5	TRBV7-2	TGTGCCAGCAGCTTAGGGCCCATTGTTTGGCCCCAGCATTTT	CASSLGPIVWPQHF
.	TRBD1	TRBJ1-5	TRBV11-2	TGTGCCAGCAGTACCGGGACAGCTCCGGGCAATCAGCCCCAGCATTTT	CASSTGTAPGNQPQHF
.	.	TRBJ2-3	TRBV5-1	TGCGCCAGCAGTCAACTTAGACCGAACACAGATACGCAGTATTTT	CASSQLRPNTDTQYF
few	.	TRBJ2-5	TRBV11-2	TGTGCCAGCAGCTCTAGCAGGGTTCTTAGGGGAGAGACCCAGTACTTC	CASSSSRVLRGETQYF
medium-sized	.	TRBJ2-3	TRBV29-1	TGCAGCGTTTCAGGGTATAGCACAGATACGCAGTATTTT	CSVSGYSTDTQYF
few	.	TRBJ2-5	TRBV11-2	TGTGCCAGCAGCTCCTTACCGGAGGGCCTGAGGGAGACCCAGTACTTC	CASSSLPEGLRETQYF
few	.	TRBJ2-3	TRBV4-1	TGCGCCAGCAGCCAAGTTTGGCCAGAGATCCCTTTCATAGATACAGATACGCAGTATTTT	CASSQVWPEIPFIDTDTQYF
once	.	TRBJ1-1	TRBV12-3/TRBV12-4	TGTGCCAGCAGCCTGGGGTGGGGGGCAGGGGTGAACACTGAAGCTTTCTTT	CASSLGWGAGVNTEAFF